The rows below give T cell receptor beta chains drawn from one sample of a study of blood T cell repertoires in COVID-19. This table comes from immunoSEQ multiplex PCR, and its TCRdb copy is limited to in-frame clones, with some not included. The sample lists 150,000 to 200,000 clones; about 88% were seen once. The sequenced sample consisted of peripheral blood. These receptors were collected from a man aged 18 to 29 with acute or convalescent COVID-19. Each CDR3 is given without its conserved first and last residue. A D gene is named only where the DNA matches it firmly.

D gene: TRBD1; J gene: TRBJ1-1; V gene: TRBV6-4; CDR3 protein: ASRQGAGGTEAF
D gene: TRBD1; J gene: TRBJ2-6; V gene: TRBV30; CDR3 protein: ACRNRDRESSGANVLT
D gene: TRBD1; J gene: TRBJ1-6; V gene: TRBV11-2; CDR3 protein: ASSKRTGLNNSPLH
D gene: NA; J gene: TRBJ1-2; V gene: TRBV6-5; CDR3 protein: ASSYVQDYGYT
D gene: TRBD1; J gene: TRBJ1-6; V gene: TRBV7-9; CDR3 protein: ASSKGQGRPLH
D gene: NA; J gene: TRBJ1-1; V gene: TRBV27; CDR3 protein: ASSLSFNTEAF
D gene: NA; J gene: TRBJ2-1; V gene: TRBV25-1; CDR3 protein: ASSIWPNEQF
D gene: TRBD2; J gene: TRBJ2-1; V gene: TRBV5-1; CDR3 protein: ASSFSGGTYNEQF
D gene: NA; J gene: TRBJ1-2; V gene: TRBV4-2; CDR3 protein: ASSQRARGRRYYGYT
D gene: NA; J gene: TRBJ1-2; V gene: TRBV23-1; CDR3 protein: ASTTLPPHRVFPSDYGYT
D gene: NA; J gene: TRBJ1-2; V gene: TRBV6-1; CDR3 protein: ASSEAGVPGYGYT
D gene: NA; J gene: TRBJ1-5; V gene: TRBV6-6; CDR3 protein: ASRTRESGNQPQH
D gene: NA; J gene: TRBJ1-2; V gene: TRBV27; CDR3 protein: ASSLSGGPWDGYT
D gene: TRBD1; J gene: TRBJ1-4; V gene: TRBV27; CDR3 protein: ASSPAGGTNEKLF
D gene: NA; J gene: TRBJ2-7; V gene: TRBV6-5; CDR3 protein: ASSTGRGEQY
D gene: NA; J gene: TRBJ1-6; V gene: TRBV5-1; CDR3 protein: ASSVRESEGSYNSPLH
D gene: TRBD1; J gene: TRBJ1-2; V gene: TRBV5-1; CDR3 protein: ASSLGDSGYGYT
D gene: NA; J gene: TRBJ1-3; V gene: TRBV9; CDR3 protein: ASSVARQGRGNTIY
D gene: NA; J gene: TRBJ1-2; V gene: TRBV6-5; CDR3 protein: ASSTTPPSSGYT
D gene: TRBD1; J gene: TRBJ1-2; V gene: TRBV9; CDR3 protein: ASSAIAGAGGGYT
D gene: TRBD1; J gene: TRBJ2-3; V gene: TRBV2; CDR3 protein: ASSEEGARTDTQY
D gene: NA; J gene: TRBJ2-2; V gene: TRBV10-3; CDR3 protein: AIKRPAGELF
D gene: NA; J gene: TRBJ1-2; V gene: TRBV19; CDR3 protein: ASRRRGGYT
D gene: TRBD2; J gene: TRBJ2-3; V gene: TRBV11-1; CDR3 protein: ASSLGGWATDTQY